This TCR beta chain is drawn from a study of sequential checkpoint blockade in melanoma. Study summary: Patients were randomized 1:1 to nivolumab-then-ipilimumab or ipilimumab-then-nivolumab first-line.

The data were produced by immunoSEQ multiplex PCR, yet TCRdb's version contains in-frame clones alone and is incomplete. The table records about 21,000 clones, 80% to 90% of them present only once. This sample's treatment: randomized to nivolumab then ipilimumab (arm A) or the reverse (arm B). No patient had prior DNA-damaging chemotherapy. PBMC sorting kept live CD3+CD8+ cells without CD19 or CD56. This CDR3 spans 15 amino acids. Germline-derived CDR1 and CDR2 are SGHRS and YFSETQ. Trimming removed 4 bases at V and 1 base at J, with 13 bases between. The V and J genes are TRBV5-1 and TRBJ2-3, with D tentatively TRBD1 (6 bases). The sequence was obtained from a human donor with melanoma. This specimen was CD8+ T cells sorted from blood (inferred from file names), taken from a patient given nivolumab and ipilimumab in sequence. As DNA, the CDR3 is TGCGCCAGCAGCAGGACAGTTACTCGCACAGATACGCAGTATTTT. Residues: CASSRTVTRTDTQYF.